The 9 T cell receptor beta chains in this list originate from one sample, sequenced in a study of blood T cell repertoires in COVID-19. The assay was immunoSEQ multiplex PCR, and TCRdb's table has in-frame clones only and misses some. The sample carries some 250,000 clones, over 85% recorded once. Sequencing was performed on PBMCs or T cells enriched from blood (not recorded which). These receptors originate from a woman between 25 and 40 years old with acute COVID-19.

This clone has only a few counts. This chain uses TRBV7-6 with TRBJ1-5; the match to TRBD1 covers 8 bases. The germline gives CDR1 SGHVS, CDR2 FNYEAQ. The junction had 10 bases not matched to a gene; V was cut back by 6 bases and J by 6 bases. This CDR3 has 15 residues. The DNA of the CDR3 is TGTGCCAGCAGTCTGGGCAGGGGGCTCGGTCAGCCCCAGCATTTT. This encodes CASSLGRGLGQPQHF.

The chain carries TRBV5-1 and TRBJ2-1; perhaps TRBD2 as D (6 bases). V lost 0 bases, J lost 0 bases, and 10 bases lay in between. The CDR3 contains 16 residues. CDR1 and CDR2 (germline): SGHRS, YFSETQ. The CDR3 DNA reads as TGCGCCAGCAGCTTGGTGTTGGGGGGCTCCTACAATGAGCAGTTCTTC. This codes for CASSLVLGGSYNEQFF.

This sequence joins TRBV28 and TRBJ1-2, with D possibly TRBD1 on 5 matching bases. V shed 4 bases and J shed 6 bases, with 12 bases lying between them. CDR3 length: 13 amino acids. Germline-derived CDR1 and CDR2 are MDHEN and SYDVKM. Written as DNA, the CDR3 is TGTGCCAGCAGTTCTTCAGGGAGGGATGGCTACACCTTC. This codes for CASSSSGRDGYTF.

The chain recombines TRBV29-1 with TRBJ1-1; D ambiguous. V was cut by 6 bases and J by 4 bases, with 9 bases left in between. This CDR3 region has 11 residues. Germline CDR1 reads SQVTM; CDR2 reads ANQGSEA. CDR3 region: CSVRPGTEAFF. The CDR3 DNA is TGCAGCGTCCGGCCGGGCACTGAAGCTTTCTTT.

The genes are TRBV5-4 and TRBJ1-5, with 8 bases matching TRBD1. CDR1 SGHNT and CDR2 YYREEE come from the germline V gene (reference sequence). The length of the CDR3 is 15 residues. V lost 0 bases to trimming and J lost 4 bases; unmatched junction nucleotides: 3. CDR3 bases: TGTGCCAGCAGCTTGGACAGGGGGAGAAATCAGCCCCAGCATTTT. Its protein product is CASSLDRGRNQPQHF.

The V gene is TRBV4-1, the J gene TRBJ1-6, with 7 bases matching TRBD1. V lost 5 bases and J lost 5; bases outside the gene matches: 3. The CDR3 sequence is 14 residues long. The V gene's germline CDR1 is MGHRA and CDR2 YSYEKL. The CDR3 DNA reads TGCGCCAGCAGCTACAGGGGAAATAATTCACCCCTCCACTTT. Translating it yields CASSYRGNNSPLHF.

The gene calls are TRBV21-1 and TRBJ1-2; the table calls TRBD1, which could not be checked here. TRBV21-1 is marked as a pseudogene. The CDR3 length is 20 residues. Here the CDR3 reads CASSTSQPGQGKIKDYGYTF. The DNA of the CDR3 is TGTGCCAGCAGCACCTCGCAACCGGGACAGGGAAAGATTAAGGACTATGGCTACACCTTC.

The chain uses TRBV5-1 and TRBJ1-4; 8 nucleotides agree with TRBD1. The germline CDR1 and CDR2 sequences are SGHRS and YFSETQ. The length of the CDR3 is 17 residues. Germline trimming cut 5 bases from V and 4 bases from J; bases unmatched to any gene: 13. The CDR3 region is CASSRDSTGQVNEKLFF. In nucleotides, the CDR3 is TGCGCCAGCAGTCGGGATTCAACGGGACAGGTTAATGAAAAACTGTTTTTT.

This clone is a singleton in its sample. The rearrangement links TRBV2 to TRBJ1-5; 10 bases map to TRBD1. Germline V gene lookup returns CDR1 SNHLY and CDR2 FYNNEI. The CDR3 sequence is 14 residues long. With V trimmed by 6 bases and J by 6 bases, 5 bases remained unmatched. CDR3: CASRGGQGSQPQHF. The CDR3 DNA is TGTGCCAGCAGAGGGGGACAGGGGAGTCAGCCCCAGCATTTT.